This T cell receptor beta chain was obtained from a study of T cell repertoires and HLA-DP antigens. Points from the study as a whole: Against one allele, clones undetected before culture averaged about 34%; against the other, 50% to 60%.

This clone was observed a single time. Antigen: not known. Generated by immunoSEQ multiplex PCR, the TCRdb table keeps only in-frame clones and is missing some. The sample lists approximately 100,000 clones, 86% occurring once. The source material was CD4+ T cells from PBMCs. This clonotype originated in a man aged 50-60 years in good health and CMV-seronegative.

The CDR3 bases are TGTGCCAGCAGCTTAGGTATGAACACTGAAGCTTTCTTT. Translating it yields CASSLGMNTEAFF. The V call is TRBV7-8, the J call TRBJ1-1; D ambiguous. Trimming took off 1 base at V and 0 bases at J, with 3 bases between the two ends. Germline V gene data show CDR1 as SGHVS and CDR2 as FQNEAQ. This CDR3 contains 13 residues.